The 8 T cell receptor beta chains reported below all come from one sample, sequenced in a study of molecular identifiers for immune sequencing clone quantification. TCRdb reprocessed the PCR reads via MiXCR and lists one record per CDR3 protein. The repertoire has 50,000 to 65,000 distinct CDR3 sequences, around 25% of them found once; the top ten carry about 1.9%. The sample was naive CD8+ T cells from blood, with Jurkat cell RNA spiked in. The subset here: FACS-sorted CD8+CD4-CCR7+CD45RA+ naive T cells. Source of these receptors: a human donor in good health. Some libraries in this study had Jurkat cell RNA spiked in.

On this clonotype itself: One base away lies a much larger clone, so this may be a sequencing read error. CDR3 residues: CASGLGQGQRDTQYF. DNA for the CDR3: TGTGCCAGCGGCTTAGGGCAGGGGCAGCGGGATACGCAGTATTTT. The chain links TRBV11-1 to TRBJ2-3; D perhaps matches TRBD1 (6 bases). Germline V gene sequence: CDR1 SGHAT, CDR2 FQDESV (reference sequence). The CDR3 length is 15 residues.

Note on this clonotype: A much bigger clone sits one base away, suggesting this may be a read error. The gene calls are TRBV7-6 and TRBJ2-2; the D gene could be TRBD1 or TRBD2 (6 bases each). CDR3 length: 18 amino acids. The germline gives CDR1 SGHVS, CDR2 FNYEAQ. V was clipped by 5 bases and J by 0 bases, with 19 bases between them. The CDR3 DNA reads as TGTGCCAGCAGCCCGGGGGCAGGGAGGCCTTCGAACACCGGGGAGCTGTTTTTT. The encoded protein is CASSPGAGRPSNTGELFF.

As concerns this clonotype: This sequence may be a read error, since a much larger clone differs from it by one base. The CDR3 spells CASIGQGAKSYGYTF. In nucleotides, the CDR3 is TGTGCCAGCATAGGACAGGGGGCCAAAAGCTATGGCTACACCTTC. The chain combines TRBV5-3 with TRBJ1-2; TRBD1 matches 11 bases. TRBV5-3 is reported as an ORF; its role is uncertain. The ends lost 8 bases at V and 4 bases at J; junction bases unmatched: 10. The CDR3 is made up of 15 amino acids.

This clonotype was observed a few times. The chain links TRBV28 to TRBJ1-5; the match to TRBD1 covers 8 bases. Germline V gives CDR1 MDHEN, CDR2 SYDVKM. V lost 6 bases, J lost 3 bases, and 16 bases stayed unmatched. CDR3 length equals 18 residues. This CDR3 is CASSQPTGAAGNNQPQHF. CDR3 bases: TGTGCCAGCAGCCAACCGACAGGGGCAGCGGGGAACAATCAGCCCCAGCATTTT. Variable domain in full (rest from reference TRBV28 and TRBJ1-5): DVKVTQSSRYLVKRTGEKVFLECVQDMDHENMFWYRQDPGLGLRLIYFSYDVKMKEKGDIPEGYSVSREKKERFSLILESASTNQTSMYLCASSQPTGAAGNNQPQHFGDGTRLSIL.

The sample holds many counts of this clonotype. This chain uses TRBV2 with TRBJ2-1; D not certain. Trimming stripped 8 bases from V and 9 bases from J, with 11 bases between. Germline V lookup: CDR1 SNHLY, CDR2 FYNNEI. This CDR3 contains 11 residues. The CDR3 loop is CASLNSGEQFF. The CDR3 nucleotides are TGTGCCAGCCTTAATTCGGGTGAGCAGTTCTTC.

This clonotype occurred many times. The chain has TRBV7-9 and TRBJ2-2; D possibly corresponds to TRBD2 (5 bases). Trimming cost V 4 bases and J 0 bases, with 9 bases left between them. The CDR3 extends over 15 amino acids. The V gene's germline CDR1 is SEHNR and CDR2 FQNEAQ (reference sequence). The CDR3 nucleotides are TGTGCCAGCAGCTCTAGCAGCCCGAACACCGGGGAGCTGTTTTTT. Translating it yields CASSSSSPNTGELFF. The full variable domain, completed using reference TRBV7-9 and TRBJ2-2, is DTGVSQNPRHKITKRGQNVTFRCDPISEHNRLYWYRQTLGQGPEFLTYFQNEAQLEKSRLLSDRFSAERPKGSFSTLEIQRTEQGDSAMYLCASSSSSPNTGELFFGEGSRLTVL.

This clonotype was seen more than once but under ten times. The chain links TRBV27 to TRBJ2-2; D may be TRBD2 (6 bases). V lost 6 bases, J lost 5 bases, and 22 bases lay in between. The CDR3 covers 17 residues. The germline gives CDR1 MNHEY, CDR2 SMNVEV (reference sequence). The CDR3 DNA reads as TGTGCCAGCAGCCCTACGGGCGAGGGACTTGTGACCGGGGAGCTGTTTTTT. Its translation is CASSPTGEGLVTGELFF.

Details on this clonotype: Given a much more abundant clone one base away, this may be a read error. The CDR3 DNA follows: TGTGCCAGCAGTTTACACGGGCAGGGGTACGAGCAGTACTTC. Its translation: CASSLHGQGYEQYF. This chain links TRBV27 with TRBJ2-7; D may be TRBD1 (6 bases). The CDR3 has 14 amino acids. Trimming shortened V by 2 bases and J by 4 bases, and 12 bases separated the two germline ends. Germline CDR1 reads MNHEY; CDR2 reads SMNVEV (reference sequence).